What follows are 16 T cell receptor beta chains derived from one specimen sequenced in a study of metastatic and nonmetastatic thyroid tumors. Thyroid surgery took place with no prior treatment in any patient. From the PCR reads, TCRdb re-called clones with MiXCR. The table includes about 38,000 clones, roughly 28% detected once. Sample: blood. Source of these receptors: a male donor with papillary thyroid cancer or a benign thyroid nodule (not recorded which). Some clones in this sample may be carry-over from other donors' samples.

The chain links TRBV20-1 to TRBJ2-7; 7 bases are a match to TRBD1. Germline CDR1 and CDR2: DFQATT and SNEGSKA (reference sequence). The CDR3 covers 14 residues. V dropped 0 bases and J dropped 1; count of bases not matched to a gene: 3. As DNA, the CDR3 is TGCAGTGCTAGAGATCCAGGGGGATCCTACGAGCAGTACTTC. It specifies CSARDPGGSYEQYF.

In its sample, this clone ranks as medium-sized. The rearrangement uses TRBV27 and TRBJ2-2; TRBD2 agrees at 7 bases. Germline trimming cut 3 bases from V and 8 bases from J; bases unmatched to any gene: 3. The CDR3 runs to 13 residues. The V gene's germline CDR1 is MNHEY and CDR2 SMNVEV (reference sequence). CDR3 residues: CASSFSGLGELFF. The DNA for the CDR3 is TGTGCCAGCAGTTTTAGCGGGTTAGGGGAGCTGTTTTTT.

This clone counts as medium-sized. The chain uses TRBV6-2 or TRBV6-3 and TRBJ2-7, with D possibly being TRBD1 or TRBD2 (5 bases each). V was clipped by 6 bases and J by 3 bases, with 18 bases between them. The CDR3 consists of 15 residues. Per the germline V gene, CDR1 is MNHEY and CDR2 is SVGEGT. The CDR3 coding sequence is TGTGCCAGCAGCTCAGTACGGGACGTCAACTACGAGCAGTACTTC. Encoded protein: CASSSVRDVNYEQYF.

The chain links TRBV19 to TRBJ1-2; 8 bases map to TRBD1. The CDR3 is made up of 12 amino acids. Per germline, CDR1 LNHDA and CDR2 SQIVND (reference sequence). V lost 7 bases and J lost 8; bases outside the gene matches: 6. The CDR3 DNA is TGTGCCAGTACCCAGGGGGCGGGAGGCTACACCTTC. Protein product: CASTQGAGGYTF.

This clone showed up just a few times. The CDR3 loop is CASSRQALYGYTF. CDR3 coding DNA: TGTGCCAGCAGTCGACAAGCCCTCTATGGCTACACCTTC. V is TRBV6-1 and J is TRBJ1-2; D is unclear. V dropped 5 bases and J dropped 4 bases, with 11 bases sitting between them. The CDR3 runs to 13 residues. Germline CDR1 MNHNS, CDR2 SASEGT.

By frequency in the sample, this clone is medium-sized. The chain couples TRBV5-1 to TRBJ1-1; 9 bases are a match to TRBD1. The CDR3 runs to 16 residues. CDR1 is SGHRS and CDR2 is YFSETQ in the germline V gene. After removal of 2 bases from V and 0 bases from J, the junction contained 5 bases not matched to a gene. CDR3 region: CASSFDRGGLNTEAFF. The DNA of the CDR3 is TGCGCCAGCAGCTTTGACAGGGGGGGCCTGAACACTGAAGCTTTCTTT.

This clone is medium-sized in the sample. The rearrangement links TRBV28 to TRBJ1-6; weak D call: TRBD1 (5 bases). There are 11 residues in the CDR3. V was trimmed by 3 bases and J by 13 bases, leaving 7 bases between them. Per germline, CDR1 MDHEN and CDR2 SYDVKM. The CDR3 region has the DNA TGTGCCAGCAGTTTGTGGGGGCCCCTCCACTTT. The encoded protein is CASSLWGPLHF.

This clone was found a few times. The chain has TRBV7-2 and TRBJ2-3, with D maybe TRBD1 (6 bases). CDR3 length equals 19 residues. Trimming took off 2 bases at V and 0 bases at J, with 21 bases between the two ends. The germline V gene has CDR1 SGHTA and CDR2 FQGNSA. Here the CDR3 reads CASSLWRPGVSRSTDTQYF. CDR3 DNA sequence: TGTGCCAGCAGCTTATGGAGGCCAGGGGTTTCCCGGAGCACAGATACGCAGTATTTT.

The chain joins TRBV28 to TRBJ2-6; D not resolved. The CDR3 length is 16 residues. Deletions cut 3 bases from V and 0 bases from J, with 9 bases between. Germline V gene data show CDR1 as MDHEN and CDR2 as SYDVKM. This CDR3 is CASSLIRTSGANVLTF. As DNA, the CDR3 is TGTGCCAGCAGTTTGATCCGGACCTCTGGGGCCAACGTCCTGACTTTC.

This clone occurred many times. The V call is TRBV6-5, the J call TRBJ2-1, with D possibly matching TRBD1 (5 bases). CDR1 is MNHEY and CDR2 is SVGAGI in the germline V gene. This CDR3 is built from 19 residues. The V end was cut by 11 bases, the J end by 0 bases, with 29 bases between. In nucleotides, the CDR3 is TGTGCCGCCAGCTCGTTACGCCTGGACACTACAAACTCCTACAATGAGCAGTTCTTC. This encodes CAASSLRLDTTNSYNEQFF.

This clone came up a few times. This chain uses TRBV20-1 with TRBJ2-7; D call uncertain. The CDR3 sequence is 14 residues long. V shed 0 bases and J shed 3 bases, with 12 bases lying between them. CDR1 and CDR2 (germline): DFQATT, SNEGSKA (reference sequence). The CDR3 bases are TGCAGTGCTAGAGATTCCGTCCGGATCTACGAGCAGTACTTC. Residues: CSARDSVRIYEQYF.

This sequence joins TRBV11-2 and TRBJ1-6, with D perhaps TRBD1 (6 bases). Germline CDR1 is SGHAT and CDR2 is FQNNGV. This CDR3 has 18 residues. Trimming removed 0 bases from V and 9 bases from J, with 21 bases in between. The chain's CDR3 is CASSLDLVAPGQPSPLHF. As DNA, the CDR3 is TGTGCCAGCAGCTTAGATTTAGTGGCCCCGGGACAACCTTCACCCCTCCACTTT. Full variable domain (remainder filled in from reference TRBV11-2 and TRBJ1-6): EAGVAQSPRYKIIEKRQSVAFWCNPISGHATLYWYQQILGQGPKLLIQFQNNGVVDDSQLPKDRFSAERLKGVDSTLKIQPAKLEDSAVYLCASSLDLVAPGQPSPLHFGNGTRLTVT.

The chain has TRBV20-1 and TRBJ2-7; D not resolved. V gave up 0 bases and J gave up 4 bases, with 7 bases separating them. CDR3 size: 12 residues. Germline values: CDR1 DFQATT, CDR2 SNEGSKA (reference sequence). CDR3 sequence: CSAREPGYEQYF. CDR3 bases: TGCAGTGCTAGAGAGCCCGGGTACGAGCAGTACTTC.

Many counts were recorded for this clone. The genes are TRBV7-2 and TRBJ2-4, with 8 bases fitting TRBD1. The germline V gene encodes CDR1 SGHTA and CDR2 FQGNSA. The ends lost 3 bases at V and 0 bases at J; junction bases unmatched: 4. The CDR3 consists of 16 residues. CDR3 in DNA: TGTGCCAGCAGCTTCACCGGGACAGGAGCCAAAAACATTCAGTACTTC. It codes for CASSFTGTGAKNIQYF.

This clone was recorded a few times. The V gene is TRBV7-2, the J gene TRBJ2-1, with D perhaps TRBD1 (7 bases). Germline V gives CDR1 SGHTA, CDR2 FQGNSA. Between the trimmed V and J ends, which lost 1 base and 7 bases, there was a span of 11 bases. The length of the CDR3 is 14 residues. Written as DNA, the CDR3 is TGTGCCAGCAGCTTAGTCCAGGGGGGTAATGAGCAGTTCTTC. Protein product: CASSLVQGGNEQFF.

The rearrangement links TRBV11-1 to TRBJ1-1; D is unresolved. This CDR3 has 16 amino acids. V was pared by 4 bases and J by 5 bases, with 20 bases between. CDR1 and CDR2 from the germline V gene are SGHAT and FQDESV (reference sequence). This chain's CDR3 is CASSSSAGNRWTEAFF. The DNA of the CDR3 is TGTGCCAGCAGCTCGTCTGCGGGCAACCGGTGGACTGAAGCTTTCTTT. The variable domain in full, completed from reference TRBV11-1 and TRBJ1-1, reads EAEVAQSPRYKITEKSQAVAFWCDPISGHATLYWYRQILGQGPELLVQFQDESVVDDSQLPKDRFSAERLKGVDSTLKIQPAELGDSAMYLCASSSSAGNRWTEAFFGQGTRLTVV.